This TCR beta chain was identified during a study of cytotoxic CD8 clonotypes in ibrutinib-treated CLL. Study-wide background: Median treatment time before response sampling was approximately twelve months, range 6 to 36.

CDR1 is LNHDA and CDR2 is SQIVND in the germline V gene (reference sequence). Trimming pared 4 bases from V and 7 bases from J, leaving 11 bases between. The CDR3 consists of 13 residues. The data were produced by immunoSEQ multiplex PCR, yet TCRdb's version contains in-frame clones alone and is incomplete. The table lists more than 75,000 clones, 70% to 80% of them singletons. The receptor's source is a human donor with chronic lymphocytic leukemia. The input for sequencing was PBMCs, taken after 24 months of ibrutinib treatment. This chain links TRBV19 with TRBJ1-5; D is unclear. The CDR3 coding sequence is TGTGCCAGTAGTACCCACATGAGGCAGCCCCAGCATTTT. It translates to CASSTHMRQPQHF.